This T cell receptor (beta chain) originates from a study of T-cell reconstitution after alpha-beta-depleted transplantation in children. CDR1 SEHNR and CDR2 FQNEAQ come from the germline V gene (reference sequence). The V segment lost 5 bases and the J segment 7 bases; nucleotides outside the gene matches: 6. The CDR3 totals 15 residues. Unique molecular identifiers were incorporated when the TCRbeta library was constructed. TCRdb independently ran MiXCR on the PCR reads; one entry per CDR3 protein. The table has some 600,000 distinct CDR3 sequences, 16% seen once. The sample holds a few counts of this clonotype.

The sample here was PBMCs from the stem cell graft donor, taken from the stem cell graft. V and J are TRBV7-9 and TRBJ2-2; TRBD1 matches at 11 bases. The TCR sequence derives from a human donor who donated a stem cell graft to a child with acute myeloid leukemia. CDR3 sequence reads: CASSDPGQGDGELFF. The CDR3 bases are TGTGCCAGCAGCGATCCGGGACAGGGGGACGGGGAGCTGTTTTTT.